This TCR beta chain was retrieved from a study of blood T cell repertoires in COVID-19. Study-wide background: PBMCs, B-cell-depleted T cells, or T cells were the source of the cDNA or gDNA that made up the material.

Deletions cut 2 bases from V and 4 bases from J, with 17 bases between. The V gene's germline CDR1 is MNHEY and CDR2 SVGAGI. The CDR3 consists of 16 residues. Original analysis: Reference gene primer amplification yielded estimated nucleated cell counts. Profiling relied on immunoSEQ multiplex PCR, and the TCRdb table lists in-frame clones only, not all of them. V and J calls plus clone size are reproduced from that table; the DNA served to infer D and trimming. This table holds hundreds of thousands of clones, about 89% found once. The receptor was derived from a man aged 35 to 55 with acute or convalescent COVID-19. Sequenced material: peripheral blood. The chain couples TRBV6-5 to TRBJ1-1, with a possible D match to TRBD1 (5 bases). In DNA form, the CDR3 reads TGTGCCAGCAGTTACCGCGGGATTCGGGGGGTCACTGAAGCTTTCTTT. Translated: CASSYRGIRGVTEAFF.